Below, 10 T cell receptor beta chains from the same sample are listed, as sequenced in a study of T cell changes during pregnancy in multiple sclerosis. Profiling relied on immunoSEQ multiplex PCR, and the TCRdb table lists in-frame clones only, not all of them. The table records about 120,000 clones, roughly 90% of them present only once. The material sequenced was peripheral blood, taken in the third trimester of pregnancy. Receptors were obtained from a female donor with multiple sclerosis, enrolled in a pregnancy study.

This chain joins TRBV19 and TRBJ2-5, with D perhaps matching TRBD2 (6 bases). Germline CDR1 reads LNHDA; CDR2 reads SQIVND (reference sequence). There are 16 residues in the CDR3. V lost 5 bases and J lost 2, with 18 bases in between. CDR3 sequence reads: CASSVKGTEGQETQYF. For the CDR3, the DNA is TGTGCCAGTAGTGTCAAGGGGACGGAGGGGCAAGAGACCCAGTACTTC.

The chain joins TRBV27 to TRBJ1-4; D gene uncertain. The CDR3 loop spans 13 amino acids. Germline V lookup: CDR1 MNHEY, CDR2 SMNVEV (reference sequence). The V end was cut by 3 bases, the J end by 7 bases, with 9 bases between. The CDR3 region has the DNA TGTGCCAGCAGTTTTTCAGGATTTGAAAAACTGTTTTTT. Amino acid sequence: CASSFSGFEKLFF.

J is TRBJ1-1 and V is TRBV5-1; TRBD1 might be the D (6 bases). V was pared by 4 bases and J by 4 bases, with 17 bases between. Germline CDR1 reads SGHRS; CDR2 reads YFSETQ. The CDR3 runs to 15 residues. In nucleotides, the CDR3 is TGCGCCAGCAGCCCGGTTCAGGGGAAGGGCACTGAAGCTTTCTTT. Translating it yields CASSPVQGKGTEAFF.

The V and J genes are TRBV19 and TRBJ1-2; D not resolved. V lost 2 bases, J lost 8 bases, and 15 bases lay in between. Germline CDR1 LNHDA, CDR2 SQIVND (reference sequence). The length of the CDR3 is 14 residues. The CDR3, as DNA: TGTGCCAGTAGTATAAACACAGTAATCGGAGGCTACACCTTC. It codes for CASSINTVIGGYTF.

This rearrangement joins TRBV7-2 to TRBJ1-2; possible D gene TRBD1, 6 bases. The V end was cut by 5 bases, the J end by 8 bases, with 21 bases between. This CDR3 spans 15 amino acids. The germline V gene has CDR1 SGHTA and CDR2 FQGNSA. CDR3 protein: CASSLLQGIGRGYTF. The DNA of the CDR3 is TGTGCCAGCAGCCTGCTACAGGGAATCGGGCGCGGCTACACCTTC. Using reference TRBV7-2 and TRBJ1-2 for the parts outside the CDR3, the full variable domain is GAGVSQSPSNKVTEKGKDVELRCDPISGHTALYWYRQSLGQGLEFLIYFQGNSAPDKSGLPSDRFSAERTGGSVSTLTIQRTQQEDSAVYLCASSLLQGIGRGYTFGSGTRLTVV.

The genes are TRBV30 and TRBJ2-1, with D possibly TRBD1 on 6 matching bases. This CDR3 contains 14 residues. Germline V gene sequence: CDR1 GTSNPN, CDR2 SVGIG (reference sequence). V lost 5 bases to trimming and J lost 4 bases, with 15 bases between them. CDR3 in DNA: TGTGCCTGGTCCAGGGACATCGGATACAATGAGCAGTTCTTC. Its protein product is CAWSRDIGYNEQFF.

The sample holds one count of this clone. The genes are TRBV19 and TRBJ2-1; TRBD2 agrees at 8 bases. The germline V gene encodes CDR1 LNHDA and CDR2 SQIVND (reference sequence). The trim removed 4 bases at V and 8 bases at J, leaving 10 bases unmatched. This CDR3 is built from 15 residues. CDR3 protein: CASSRGERGFDEQFF. CDR3 bases: TGTGCCAGTAGTAGGGGGGAGCGGGGGTTCGATGAGCAGTTCTTC.

This chain connects TRBV5-1 to TRBJ2-7; D is perhaps TRBD2 (5 bases). V lost 0 bases and J 5 bases, leaving 6 bases between the germline ends. The CDR3 has 12 amino acids. Germline-derived CDR1 and CDR2 are SGHRS and YFSETQ. In nucleotides, the CDR3 is TGCGCCAGCAGCTTGGCCGGGAACGAGCAGTACTTC. Its protein product is CASSLAGNEQYF.

J is TRBJ2-3 and V is TRBV30; a weak D match, TRBD2 (6 bases). V was cut by 0 bases and J by 3 bases, with 10 bases left in between. The CDR3 runs 14 residues. Germline CDR1 GTSNPN, CDR2 SVGIG (reference sequence). In DNA, the CDR3 is TGTGCCTGGAGTGTAGGGCGGGAAACAGATACGCAGTATTTT. Its translation: CAWSVGRETDTQYF.

V is TRBV28 and J is TRBJ2-7, with 7 bases fitting TRBD1. The CDR3 length is 15 residues. The ends lost 5 bases at V and 0 bases at J; junction bases unmatched: 7. The V gene's germline CDR1 is MDHEN and CDR2 SYDVKM. CDR3 loop: CASSRPRGSSYEQYF. The CDR3 DNA sequence: TGTGCCAGCAGTCGCCCCAGGGGGAGCTCCTACGAGCAGTACTTC.